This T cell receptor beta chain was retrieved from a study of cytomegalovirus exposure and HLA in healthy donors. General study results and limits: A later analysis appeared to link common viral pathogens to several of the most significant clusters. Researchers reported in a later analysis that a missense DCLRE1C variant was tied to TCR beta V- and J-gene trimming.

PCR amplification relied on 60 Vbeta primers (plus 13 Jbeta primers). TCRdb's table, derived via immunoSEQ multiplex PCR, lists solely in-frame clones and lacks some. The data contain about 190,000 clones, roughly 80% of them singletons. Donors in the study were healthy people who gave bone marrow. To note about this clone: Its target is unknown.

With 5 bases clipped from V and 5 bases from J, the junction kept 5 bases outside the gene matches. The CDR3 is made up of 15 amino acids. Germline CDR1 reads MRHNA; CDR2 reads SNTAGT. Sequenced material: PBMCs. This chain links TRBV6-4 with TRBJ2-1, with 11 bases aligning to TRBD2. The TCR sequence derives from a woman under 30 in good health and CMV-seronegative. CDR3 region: CASSPTSGSNNEQFF. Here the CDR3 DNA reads TGTGCCAGCAGTCCCACTAGCGGGAGCAACAATGAGCAGTTCTTC.